This TCR beta chain was profiled in a study of CD8 T cells in Susac syndrome. About this clonotype itself: Antigen: not known.

Study results and caveats: Clonal expansion was not observed in the Susac syndrome CD4+ T cell repertoires.

CDR1 is LGHNA and CDR2 is YNFKEQ in the germline V gene. The CDR3 is 16 amino acids. Trimming removed 1 base at V and 6 bases at J, with 17 bases between. With random hexamers, roughly 0.45 to 1 ug RNA was reverse transcribed. An immunoSEQ multiplex PCR generated amplified TCR beta CDR3 products spanning 54 Vbeta and 13 Jbeta. One entry per CDR3 protein results from TCRdb running MiXCR on the immunoSEQ multiplex PCR reads. The top ten clones hold approximately 0.094% of a sample with about 240,000 distinct CDR3 sequences, about 96% of them seen once. Sequencing was carried out using CD4+ T cells from PBMCs. The chain links TRBV4-2 to TRBJ2-3; perhaps D is TRBD1 or TRBD2 (6 bases each). The sequence derives from a human donor with Susac syndrome. CDR3 in amino acids: CASSQGAARGEDTQYF. The CDR3 DNA is TGTGCCAGCAGCCAAGGGGCAGCGAGGGGGGAGGATACGCAGTATTTT.